This is a list of T cell receptor beta chains from one sample in a study of esophageal squamous cell carcinoma under preoperative chemotherapy. TCRdb re-called the PCR reads with MiXCR, one entry per CDR3 protein. The sample has roughly 13,000 distinct CDR3 sequences, 50% to 55% seen once; the top ten hold 16%. Collection of the sample occurred from a patient given preoperative chemotherapy. These receptors were obtained from a human donor with esophageal squamous cell carcinoma. The donor label of this sample is uncertain. The CDR3 runs from the conserved cysteine through the conserved F or W. D genes are given only for firm matches. A clone size is listed for some rows: how often the clone was seen (once, few, many), or a class if it is expanded.

>15|-|-|TRBV7-2|TRBJ2-3
TGTGCCAGCACCCTAGGTTTAGGCTTAGCAGATACGCAGTATTTT
CASTLGLGLADTQYF
>12|medium-sized|-|TRBV6-5|TRBJ2-7
TGTGCCAGCAGTAACAGACCCTACGAGCAGTACTTC
CASSNRPYEQYF
>15|-|TRBD1|TRBV12-3/TRBV12-4|TRBJ2-2
TGTGCCAGCAGTGGGGGGGACAGGGACACCGGGGAGCTGTTTTTT
CASSGGDRDTGELFF
>15|many|-|TRBV7-2|TRBJ2-1
TGTGCCAGCACCCAAGGGAGGGGGACATACAATGAGCAGTTCTTC
CASTQGRGTYNEQFF
>14|once|TRBD2|TRBV7-9|TRBJ2-7
TGTGCCAGCAAACTACGGGAGGGCAACTACGAGCAGTACTTC
CASKLREGNYEQYF
>15|few|TRBD2|TRBV12-3/TRBV12-4|TRBJ2-3
TGTGCCAGCAGCAGACTAGCGGGACCTCAAGATACGCAGTATTTT
CASSRLAGPQDTQYF
>17|-|-|TRBV6-1|TRBJ2-3
TGTGCCAGCAGTGAACAACCAACCCGGGGCAGGGGAGATACGCAGTATTTC
CASSEQPTRGRGDTQYF
>13|-|TRBD2|TRBV12-3/TRBV12-4|TRBJ2-6
TGTGCCAGCATCAATGCGGGGGGAGATGCGCAGTATTTC
CASINAGGDAQYF
>16|-|TRBD2|TRBV12-3/TRBV12-4|TRBJ2-2
TGTGCCAGCAGTTTAGGGGCGGGAGCGCCCACCGGGGAGCTGTTTTTT
CASSLGAGAPTGELFF
>11|-|-|TRBV12-3/TRBV12-4|TRBJ2-7
TGTGCCAGCAGTTTAGAATACGAGCAGTACTTC
CASSLEYEQYF
>15|few|TRBD1|TRBV6-5|TRBJ2-7
TGTGCCAGCAGTTACCAGGGGACAGGGTCCCACGAGCAGTACTTC
CASSYQGTGSHEQYF
>15|once|-|TRBV6-1|TRBJ2-1
TGTGCCAGCAGTGAAGAGGCGGTGAGCAAAGATGAGCAGTTCTTC
CASSEEAVSKDEQFF
>16|few|TRBD2|TRBV6-1|TRBJ2-3
TGTGCCAGCACCCGCAGGGCGGGCCCGGGAGGAGATACGCAGTATTTT
CASTRRAGPGGDTQYF
>14|-|-|TRBV12-3/TRBV12-4|TRBJ2-1
TGTGCCAGCAGTTGGACTCGCTTCGGCAATGAGCAGTTCTTC
CASSWTRFGNEQFF
>12|hyperexpanded|-|TRBV6-1|TRBJ2-3
TGTGCCAGTTTCACAGGGTTGGATACGCAGTATTTT
CASFTGLDTQYF
>14|-|TRBD2|TRBV7-2|TRBJ2-7
TGTGCCAGCAGCTTTAGCGGGGGATCCTACGAGCAGTACTTC
CASSFSGGSYEQYF
>15|-|TRBD2|TRBV7-2|TRBJ2-7
TGTGCCAGCAGCTTAGAGAGCGGGAGTGTCTACGAGCAGTACTTC
CASSLESGSVYEQYF
>16|-|TRBD1|TRBV4-2|TRBJ2-7
TGTGCCAGCAGCCTAGCTCCCGGGACAGGGACCTACGAGCAGTACTTC
CASSLAPGTGTYEQYF
>14|-|-|TRBV6-5|TRBJ2-1
TGTGCCAGCAATGGCTGTGGGAAATACGGGGAGCAGTTCTTC
CASNGCGKYGEQFF
>18|-|TRBD1|TRBV12-3/TRBV12-4|TRBJ2-7
TGTGCCAGCAGTTTGGTAATTCGGGGGACAGGTCGTATCTACGAGCAGTACTTC
CASSLVIRGTGRIYEQYF
>12|once|-|TRBV6-2/TRBV6-3|TRBJ2-2
TGTGCCAGCAGTTACCCGACCGGGGAGCTGTTTTTT
CASSYPTGELFF
>14|-|-|TRBV6-5|TRBJ2-7
TGTGCCAGCAGTCCCTCGTCAACCTACAATGAGCAGTACTTC
CASSPSSTYNEQYF
>11|many|-|TRBV27|TRBJ2-7
TGTGCCAGCAGCCGTTACAATGAGCAGTACTTC
CASSRYNEQYF
>14|-|TRBD1|TRBV6-1|TRBJ2-5
TGTGCCAGCAGTGCCACAGGGGTGGAAGAGACCCAGTACTTC
CASSATGVEETQYF
>15|many|TRBD2|TRBV12-3/TRBV12-4|TRBJ2-5
TGTGCCAGCAGTTTAACTAGCGGGAGGGGGGAGACCCAGTACTTC
CASSLTSGRGETQYF
>15|medium-sized|-|TRBV6-1|TRBJ2-1
TGTGCCAGCAGTGAAGGGGACTCTGACTACAATGAGCAGTTCTTC
CASSEGDSDYNEQFF
>13|-|TRBD1|TRBV28|TRBJ1-2
TGTGCCAGCAGTCTCGACAGGGGAGGAGGCTACACCTTC
CASSLDRGGGYTF
>17|-|-|TRBV7-2|TRBJ2-5
TGTGCCAGCAGCTTGCTCGGAACTCCGATGCCCAAAGAGACCCAGTACTTC
CASSLLGTPMPKETQYF
>14|-|TRBD2|TRBV11-2|TRBJ2-7
TGTGCCAGCAGCTACGGGACTAGCGGCTACGAGCAGTACTTC
CASSYGTSGYEQYF
>13|-|-|TRBV7-6|TRBJ2-1
TGTGCCAGCAGCTTAGGAGGTTCCTACGAGCAGTTCTTC
CASSLGGSYEQFF
>14|few|-|TRBV6-5|TRBJ2-5
TGTGCCAGCAGTTACGGGAATACATACAATGAGCAGTACTTC
CASSYGNTYNEQYF
>14|-|-|TRBV6-1|TRBJ2-2
TGTGCCAGCAGTGAAGGATGGGGCACAGATAAGCTGTTTTTT
CASSEGWGTDKLFF
>16|-|-|TRBV14|TRBJ2-3
TGTGCCAGCAGCCAAGGTTCCGTCTCGATCACAAATACGCAGTATTTT
CASSQGSVSITNTQYF
>12|few|-|TRBV6-1|TRBJ2-1
TGTGCCAGCGGCCCGGCTGGGGAGCTACCGTACTTC
CASGPAGELPYF
>15|-|-|TRBV6-2/TRBV6-3|TRBJ2-1
TGTGCCAGCAGGGTTGGGTCGGACCAATCCTACGAGCAGTTCTTC
CASRVGSDQSYEQFF
>17|few|TRBD1|TRBV6-1|TRBJ2-2
TGTGCCAGCAGTGTCGCGGGACAGGTCAGCTACACCGGGGAGCTGTTTTTT
CASSVAGQVSYTGELFF
>15|-|TRBD2|TRBV6-1|TRBJ2-7
TGTGCCAGCAGAACAGAGGGTGTGGCGGGAGTTGAGCAGTACTTC
CASRTEGVAGVEQYF
>19|-|TRBD2|TRBV6-1|TRBJ2-2
TGTGCCAGCAGTGGACTAGCGGGCCGGCTCGTCGCGAACACCGGGGAGCTGTTTTTT
CASSGLAGRLVANTGELFF
>16|-|-|TRBV7-2|TRBJ2-3
TGTGCCAGCAGCCCACAGGGGGGGAGAGCCACAGATACGCAGTATTTC
CASSPQGGRATDTQYF
>16|large|-|TRBV6-5|TRBJ2-7
TGTGCCAGCAGAAAAACTGGACTCATTTTATCCTACGAGCAGTACTTC
CASRKTGLILSYEQYF
>16|medium-sized|TRBD1|TRBV10-2|TRBJ2-1
TGCGCCAGCAGGGGGCGGGGACAGGGGTCATTAAATGAGCAGTTCTTC
CASRGRGQGSLNEQFF
>14|-|TRBD2|TRBV7-2|TRBJ2-1
TGTGCCAGCAGCTTAACTAGCGGGAGTGCCGAGCAGTTCTTC
CASSLTSGSAEQFF
>16|-|-|TRBV7-2|TRBJ2-3
TGTGCCAGCGGGGGGCAGGGGGGGAGTGGGCCAGATACGCAGTATTTT
CASGGQGGSGPDTQYF
>14|-|-|TRBV6-1|TRBJ2-7
TGTGCCAGCAAAATCAGGGAGGATACCTACGAGCAGTACTTC
CASKIREDTYEQYF
>14|-|TRBD2|TRBV6-1|TRBJ2-5
TGTGCGAGCAGTGGGGGGGGAGGCACAGATACGCAGTACTTT
CASSGGGGTDTQYF
>13|many|TRBD2|TRBV7-2|TRBJ2-5
TGTGCCAGCAGCTTAGTCGGCGGGGGGACCCAGTACTTC
CASSLVGGGTQYF
>15|-|-|TRBV6-1|TRBJ2-3
TGTGCCAGCGGACTCCAGGCTGTGAGCACAGATACGCAGTTTTTT
CASGLQAVSTDTQFF
>15|few|TRBD2|TRBV6-5|TRBJ2-1
TGTGCCAGCAGTTACTCCAGCGGGGGGGCCCATGAGCAGTTCTTC
CASSYSSGGAHEQFF
>14|few|TRBD1|TRBV6-1|TRBJ2-7
TGTGCCAGCAGCACCGGGACAGGGGGCTACGAGCAGTACTTC
CASSTGTGGYEQYF
>12|-|-|TRBV6-1|TRBJ2-1
TGTGCCAGCTGGATGAGGGGCGATGAGCAGTTCTTT
CASWMRGDEQFF
>12|-|TRBD1|TRBV12-3/TRBV12-4|TRBJ2-3
TGTGCCAGGAGTTTTGGCACAGGGGCGCAGTATTTT
CARSFGTGAQYF
>15|-|-|TRBV6-5|TRBJ2-5
TGTGCCAGCAGTTACTCAGCTAGCATCCAAGAGACCCAGTACTTC
CASSYSASIQETQYF
>15|-|-|TRBV10-1|TRBJ2-4
TGCGCCAGCGGCGCGGGGTCGGGAGCCACAGACACTCAGTACTTC
CASGAGSGATDTQYF
>14|few|-|TRBV6-5|TRBJ2-2
TGTGCCAGCAGTTACTCGAGGGACACCGGGGAGCTGTTTTTT
CASSYSRDTGELFF
>14|many|TRBD2|TRBV11-3|TRBJ2-7
TGTGCCAGCAGCTTAGGCGGGAGCTCCTACGAGCAGTACTTC
CASSLGGSSYEQYF
>13|many|-|TRBV12-3/TRBV12-4|TRBJ2-7
TGTGCCACCAACGGGGACCCCTACAATGAGCAGTACTTC
CATNGDPYNEQYF